This T cell receptor (beta chain) was documented in a study of T cells in Graves' hyperthyroidism and ophthalmopathy. About the research overall: Once the initial diagnosis was made, peripheral blood was obtained before any treatment.

Hyperthyroidism of Graves' type that showed no ophthalmopathy progression within 18 months was stable. Out of approximately 10 ml of fresh peripheral blood came the PBMCs. CDR3 size: 16 residues. Germline assignment: CDR1 SEHNR and CDR2 FQNEAQ (reference sequence). V was cut by 1 base and J by 1 base, with 11 bases left in between. This clonotype showed up just a few times. Its target is unknown. Amplification of TCR beta CDR3 regions was performed using RNA transcripts as template. HTBI primers drove first-round RT-PCR of the TCR CDR3. TCRdb reprocessed the multiplex PCR reads via MiXCR and lists one record per CDR3 protein. The table lists 300,000 to 350,000 distinct CDR3 sequences, around a sixth of them singletons. Study-level findings and limits: Ophthalmopathy stood apart from stable hyperthyroidism in a 13 V-J model.

The chain links TRBV7-9 to TRBJ2-1, with D unresolved. What was sequenced was blood. This receptor was obtained from a young man with Graves' hyperthyroidism. CDR3 in amino acids: CASSLVVSLSYNEQFF. The CDR3 coding sequence is TGTGCCAGCAGCTTAGTTGTCAGTTTGTCCTACAATGAGCAGTTCTTC.